Sequencing of this T cell receptor beta chain was carried out in a study of T cell responses to AZD1222 COVID-19 vaccine. Here immunoSEQ multiplex PCR was the method, and the copy in TCRdb shows in-frame clones only, minus some. The repertoire holds approximately 190,000 clones, with approximately 93% as singletons. The germline gives CDR1 LGHDT, CDR2 YNNKEL (reference sequence). This CDR3 has 15 amino acids. The V segment lost 2 bases and the J segment 3 bases; nucleotides outside the gene matches: 3. This chain uses TRBV3-1 (or the pseudogene TRBV3-2) with TRBJ2-7; TRBD1 agrees at 11 bases. This clonotype was sampled from an adult who received the AZD1222 COVID-19 vaccine. The sample in question was peripheral blood, obtained 28 days after the second AZD1222 dose. The CDR3 DNA reads TGTGCCAGCAGCCAAAGAGGGACAGGGGGCTACGAGCAGTACTTC. Encoded protein: CASSQRGTGGYEQYF.